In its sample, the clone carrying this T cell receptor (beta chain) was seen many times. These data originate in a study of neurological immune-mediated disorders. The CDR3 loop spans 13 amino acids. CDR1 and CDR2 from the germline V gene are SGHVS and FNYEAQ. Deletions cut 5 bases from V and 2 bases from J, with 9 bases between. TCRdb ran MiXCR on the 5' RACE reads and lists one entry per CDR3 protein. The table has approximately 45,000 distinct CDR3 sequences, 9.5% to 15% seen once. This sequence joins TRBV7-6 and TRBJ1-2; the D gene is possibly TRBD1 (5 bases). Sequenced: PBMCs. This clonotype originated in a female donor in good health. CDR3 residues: CASSPTVNYGYTF. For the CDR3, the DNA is TGTGCCAGCAGCCCGACAGTGAACTATGGCTACACCTTC.